The sequence of this T cell receptor (beta chain) was determined in a study of response to subunit inactivated influenza vaccine. Broader study findings: There was a suggestion from the authors that each seasonal influenza vaccination recruits few new T cells.

In TCRdb, the RT-PCR reads were re-called with MiXCR into one record per CDR3 protein. In the table there are about 520,000 distinct CDR3 sequences, roughly 9.7% of which are singletons. V lost 6 bases and J lost 1; bases outside the gene matches: 4. The CDR3 runs 16 residues. This clonotype has only a few counts. Its matching antigen is unknown. The TCR comes from a man aged 50 to 59 who received an inactivated influenza vaccine. Sequencing used PBMCs from blood, obtained roughly 46 days after vaccination. The chain uses TRBV12-3 or TRBV12-4 and TRBJ2-2; 11 nucleotides agree with TRBD2. The chain's CDR3 is CASRGLAEGNTGELFF. CDR3 nucleotides: TGTGCCAGCAGGGGACTAGCGGAGGGGAACACCGGGGAGCTGTTTTTT.